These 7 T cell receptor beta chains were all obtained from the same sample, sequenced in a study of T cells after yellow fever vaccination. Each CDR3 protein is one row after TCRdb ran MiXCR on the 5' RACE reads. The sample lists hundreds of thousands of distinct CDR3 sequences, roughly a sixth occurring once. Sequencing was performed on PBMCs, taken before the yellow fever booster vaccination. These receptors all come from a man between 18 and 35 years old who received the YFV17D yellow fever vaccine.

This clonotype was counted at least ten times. Here the CDR3 DNA reads TGCAGCGGGGGCTTTGAAGAGACCCAGTACTTC. Its translation: CSGGFEETQYF. The rearrangement uses TRBV29-1 and TRBJ2-5; D might be TRBD1 (5 bases). CDR3 size: 11 residues. Germline V CDR1 and CDR2: SQVTM, ANQGSEA. V lost 7 bases and J 3 bases, leaving 9 bases between the germline ends.

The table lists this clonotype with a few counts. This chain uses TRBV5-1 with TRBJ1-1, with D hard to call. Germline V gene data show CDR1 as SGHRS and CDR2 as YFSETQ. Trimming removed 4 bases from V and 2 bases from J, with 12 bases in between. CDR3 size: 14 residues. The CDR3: CASSALTVNTEAFF. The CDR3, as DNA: TGCGCCAGCAGCGCTCTAACAGTCAACACTGAAGCTTTCTTT.

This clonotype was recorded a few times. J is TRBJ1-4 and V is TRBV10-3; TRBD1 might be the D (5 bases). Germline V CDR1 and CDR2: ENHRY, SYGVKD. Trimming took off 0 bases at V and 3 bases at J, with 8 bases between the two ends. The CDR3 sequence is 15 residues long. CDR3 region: CAISESTGPNEKLFF. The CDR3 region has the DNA TGTGCCATCAGTGAGTCGACGGGACCTAATGAAAAACTGTTTTTT.

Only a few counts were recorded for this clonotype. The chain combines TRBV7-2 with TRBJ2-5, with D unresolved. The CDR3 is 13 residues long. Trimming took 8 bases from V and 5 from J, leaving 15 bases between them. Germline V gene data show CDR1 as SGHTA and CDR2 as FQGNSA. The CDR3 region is CASLQTDKETQYF. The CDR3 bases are TGTGCCAGCCTGCAGACCGACAAGGAGACCCAGTACTTC.

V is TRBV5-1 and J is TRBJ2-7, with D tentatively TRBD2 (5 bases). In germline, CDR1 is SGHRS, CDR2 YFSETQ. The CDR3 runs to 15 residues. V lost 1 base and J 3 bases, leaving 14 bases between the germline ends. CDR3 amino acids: CASSLREIGLYEQYF. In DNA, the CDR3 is TGCGCCAGCAGCTTGAGGGAGATAGGCCTCTACGAGCAGTACTTC.

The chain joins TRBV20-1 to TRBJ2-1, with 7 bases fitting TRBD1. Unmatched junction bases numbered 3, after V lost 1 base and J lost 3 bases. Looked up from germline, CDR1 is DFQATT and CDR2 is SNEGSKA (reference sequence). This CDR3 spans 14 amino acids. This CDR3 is CSARVPGGYNEQFF. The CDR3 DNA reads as TGCAGTGCTAGAGTTCCAGGGGGCTACAATGAGCAGTTCTTC.

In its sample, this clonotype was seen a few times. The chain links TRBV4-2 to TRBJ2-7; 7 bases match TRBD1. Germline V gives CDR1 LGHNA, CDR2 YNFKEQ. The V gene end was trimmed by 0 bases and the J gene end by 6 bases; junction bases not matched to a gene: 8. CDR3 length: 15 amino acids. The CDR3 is CASSQDRTGLLEQYF. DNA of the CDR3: TGTGCCAGCAGCCAAGATCGGACAGGCCTCCTCGAGCAGTACTTC.